This entry concerns a single TCR beta chain. Its antigen remains unidentified. This entry belongs to a study of blood T cells in healthy people across ages. Findings and caveats of the study: Whereas aged donors had fewer naive CD4+ cells, long-lived donors had more of them and higher diversity.

A second PCR of 7 to 11 cycles used a sample-barcoded 5' primer and a J-beta primer mix. MiXCR, applied by TCRdb to the 5' RACE reads, yields one record per CDR3 protein. The sample carries 1.8 million or so distinct CDR3 sequences, around 40% recorded once. CDR1 DFQATT and CDR2 SNEGSKA come from the germline V gene (reference sequence). After removal of 1 base from V and 8 bases from J, the junction contained 3 bases not matched to a gene. The CDR3 has 13 amino acids. Per sample, a minimum of 6 million PBMCs were isolated. Samples each had at least 5.5 micrograms of total RNA extracted. The chain is built from TRBV20-1 and TRBJ1-2, with 11 bases fitting TRBD1. The source of this sequence is a human donor in good health. Specimen: blood. The CDR3 bases are TGCAGTGCTAGAGGGACAGGGGGCGAAGGCTACACCTTC. This translates into CSARGTGGEGYTF.